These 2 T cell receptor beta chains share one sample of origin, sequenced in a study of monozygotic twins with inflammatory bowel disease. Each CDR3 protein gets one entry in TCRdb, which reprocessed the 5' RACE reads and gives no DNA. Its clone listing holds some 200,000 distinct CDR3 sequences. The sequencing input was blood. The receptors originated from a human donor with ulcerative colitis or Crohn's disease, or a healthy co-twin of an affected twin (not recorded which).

The CDR3 spells CASSKTGGTSYEQYF. This sequence joins TRBV5-1 and TRBJ2-7; there is no DNA to check the TCRdb D call of TRBD2. Germline V CDR1 and CDR2: SGHRS, YFSETQ. CDR3 size: 15 residues.

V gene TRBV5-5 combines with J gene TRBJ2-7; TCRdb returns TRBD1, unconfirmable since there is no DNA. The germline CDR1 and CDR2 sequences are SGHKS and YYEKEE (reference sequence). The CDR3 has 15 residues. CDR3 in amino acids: CASHKNTGTAYEQYF.